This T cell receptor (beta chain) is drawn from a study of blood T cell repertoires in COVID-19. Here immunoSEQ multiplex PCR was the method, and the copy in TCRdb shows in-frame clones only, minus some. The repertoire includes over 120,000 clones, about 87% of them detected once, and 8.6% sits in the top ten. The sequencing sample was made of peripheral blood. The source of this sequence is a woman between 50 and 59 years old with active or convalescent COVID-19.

The CDR3 sequence: CASSGRLSGSLYNEQFF. CDR3 nucleotides: TGTGCCAGCAGCGGAAGACTAAGCGGGAGTCTTTACAATGAGCAGTTCTTC. The chain links TRBV28 to TRBJ2-1; 8 nucleotides line up with TRBD2. There are 17 residues in the CDR3. Looked up from germline, CDR1 is MDHEN and CDR2 is SYDVKM. Losses at the gene ends were 6 bases for V and 4 bases for J; bases not matched to a gene: 14.